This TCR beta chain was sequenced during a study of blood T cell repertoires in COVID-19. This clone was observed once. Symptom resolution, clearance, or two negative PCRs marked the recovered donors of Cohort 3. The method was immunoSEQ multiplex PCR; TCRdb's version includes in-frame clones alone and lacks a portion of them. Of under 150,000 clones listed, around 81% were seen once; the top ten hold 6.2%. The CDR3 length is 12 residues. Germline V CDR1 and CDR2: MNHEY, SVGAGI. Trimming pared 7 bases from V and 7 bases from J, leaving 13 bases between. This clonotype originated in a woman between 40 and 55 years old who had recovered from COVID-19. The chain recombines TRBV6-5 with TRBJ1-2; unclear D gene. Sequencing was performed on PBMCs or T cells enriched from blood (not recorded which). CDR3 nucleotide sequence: TGTGCCAGCACCACGGAGAGCGGTGGCTACACCTTC. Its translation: CASTTESGGYTF.